This TCR beta chain was sequenced in a study of cytomegalovirus exposure and HLA in healthy donors. Whole-study findings and limits: Presence/absence comparisons presumed near-even sequencing depth among donors. Altogether, 150 to 200 TCR beta chains were recorded as cytomegalovirus-associated.

V lost 5 bases to trimming and J lost 7 bases, with 18 bases between them. Germline assignment: CDR1 SGHRS and CDR2 YFSETQ. The CDR3 totals 15 residues. About this clone: Its target is unknown.

Amplification used 60 Vbeta primers and 13 Jbeta primers. The table came from immunoSEQ multiplex PCR; TCRdb's copy has only in-frame clones and leaves some out. There are some 200,000 clones in the sample; roughly 77% occur only once, and around 0.38% lies in the top ten. Sequences were obtained from PBMCs. The chain links TRBV5-1 to TRBJ2-2; perhaps TRBD1 as D (6 bases). This TCR was sampled from a male donor in good health and CMV-seropositive. CDR3 protein: CASRGHRAFFGELFF. DNA of the CDR3: TGCGCCAGCAGAGGGCACAGGGCGTTTTTCGGGGAGCTGTTTTTT.